The present T cell receptor beta chain was sequenced within a study of PD-L1 blockade in urothelial cancer. Turning to the study itself: The analyses of blood took place 3 weeks (second dose) and 6 weeks after treatment start. The study recovered a median of around 150,000 T cells per blood sample.

Findings and caveats of the study: It was durable-benefit patients whose tumor-associated blood clones expanded more at 3 weeks.

The CDR3 has 16 amino acids. Trimming took 3 bases from V and 2 from J; bases not matched to a gene: 5. Germline values: CDR1 SGHNT, CDR2 YYREEE (reference sequence). In the case of this clone: Antigen unknown.

Time point described: peripheral blood 6 weeks after treatment start. Locally advanced or metastatic urothelial carcinoma affected the patients. Method: immunoSEQ multiplex PCR; TCRdb's copy keeps in-frame clones and lacks some. The sample lists some 120,000 clones, about 89% seen once, with over 1.5% in the top ten. This TCR came from a man aged 60 to 69 with urothelial cancer. The chain links TRBV5-4 to TRBJ2-3, with 11 bases that match TRBD2. The sequencing here drew on PBMCs, taken around atezolizumab (anti-PD-L1) treatment. The CDR3 nucleotides read TGTGCCAGCAGCTCTAGCGGGGGGCTCCCCACAGATACGCAGTATTTT. As protein: CASSSSGGLPTDTQYF.